Here is one T cell receptor (beta chain) with its context. From the RT-PCR reads, TCRdb called clonotypes with MiXCR, one entry per CDR3 protein. The sample records 800,000 to 1,000,000 distinct CDR3 sequences, roughly 17% being singletons. This entry belongs to a study of patients and donors after allogeneic stem cell transplantation. Trimming removed 4 bases from V and 5 bases from J; junction bases left unmatched: 6. The germline V gene encodes CDR1 SGDLS and CDR2 YYNGEE. CDR3 size: 16 residues. Sequencing was done on a sample of blood, either unsorted or a sorted T cell fraction (not recorded which). The V gene is TRBV9, the J gene TRBJ2-5, with TRBD2 matching over 15 bases. This receptor was obtained from a human donor who was either an allogeneic HSCT recipient or a stem cell or donor lymphocyte infusion donor (not recorded which). It is not recorded whose cells these are; they may come from a transplant donor. The DNA of the CDR3 is TGTGCCAGCAGCTCCTGGACTAGCGGGGGGGCGGAGACCCAGTACTTC. It yields the protein CASSSWTSGGAETQYF. Combining the CDR3 with reference TRBV9 and TRBJ2-5 gives the whole variable domain DSGVTQTPKHLITATGQRVTLRCSPRSGDLSVYWYQQSLDQGLQFLIQYYNGEERAKGNILERFSAQQFPDLHSELNLSSLELGDSALYFCASSSWTSGGAETQYFGPGTRLLVL.